This T cell receptor beta chain was recovered during a study of T cell changes during pregnancy in multiple sclerosis. Libraries were prepared by immunoSEQ multiplex PCR; TCRdb keeps only in-frame clonotypes and omits some of them. The sample consists of 60,000 to 75,000 clones, about 92% of them appearing once. CDR3 size: 13 residues. Germline V gene lookup returns CDR1 SGDLS and CDR2 YYNGEE. Trimming left V 4 bases short and J 1 base short, with 6 bases between. As regards this clone: Other nucleotide sequences in the sample specify the same CDR3.

The sequencing used peripheral blood, collected after pregnancy. This rearrangement joins TRBV9 to TRBJ2-1, with D unresolved. This sequence originates from a female donor with multiple sclerosis, enrolled in a pregnancy study. In nucleotides, the CDR3 is TGTGCCAGCAGCCCCCGTTCCTACAATGAGCAGTTCTTC. This encodes CASSPRSYNEQFF.